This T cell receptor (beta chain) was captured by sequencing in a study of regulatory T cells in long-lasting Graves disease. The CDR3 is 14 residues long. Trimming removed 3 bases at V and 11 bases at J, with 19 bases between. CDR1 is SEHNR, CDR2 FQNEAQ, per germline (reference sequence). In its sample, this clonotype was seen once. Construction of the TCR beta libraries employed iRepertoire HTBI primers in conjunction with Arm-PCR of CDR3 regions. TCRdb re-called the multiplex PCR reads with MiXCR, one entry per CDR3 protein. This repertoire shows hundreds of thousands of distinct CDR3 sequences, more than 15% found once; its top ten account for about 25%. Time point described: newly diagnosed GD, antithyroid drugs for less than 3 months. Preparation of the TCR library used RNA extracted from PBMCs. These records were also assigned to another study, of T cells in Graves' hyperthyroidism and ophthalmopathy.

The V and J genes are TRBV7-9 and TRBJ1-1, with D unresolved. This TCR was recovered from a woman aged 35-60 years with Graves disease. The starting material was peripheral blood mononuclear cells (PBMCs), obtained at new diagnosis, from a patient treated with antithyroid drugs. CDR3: CASSLSETQRWAFF. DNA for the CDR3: TGTGCCAGCAGCTTGTCCGAAACCCAGCGTTGGGCTTTCTTT.